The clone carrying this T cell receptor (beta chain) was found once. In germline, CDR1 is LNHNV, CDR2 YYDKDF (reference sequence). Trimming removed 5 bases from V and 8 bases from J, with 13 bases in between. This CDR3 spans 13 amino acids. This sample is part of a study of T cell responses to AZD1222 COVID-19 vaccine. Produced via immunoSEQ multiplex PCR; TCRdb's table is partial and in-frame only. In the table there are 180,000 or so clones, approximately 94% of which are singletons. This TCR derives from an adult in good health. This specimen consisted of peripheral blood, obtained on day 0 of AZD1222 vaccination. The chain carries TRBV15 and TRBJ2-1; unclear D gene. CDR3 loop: CATSDTLRYEQFF. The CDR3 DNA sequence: TGTGCCACCAGCGACACGTTACGCTATGAGCAGTTCTTC. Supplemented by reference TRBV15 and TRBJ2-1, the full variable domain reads DAMVIQNPRYQVTQFGKPVTLSCSQTLNHNVMYWYQQKSSQAPKLLFHYYDKDFNNEADTPDNFQSRRPNTSFCFLDIRSPGLGDTAMYLCATSDTLRYEQFFGPGTRLTVL.